Following are 28 T cell receptor beta chains from one sample sequenced in a study of CD8 T cells in Susac syndrome. 0.5 to 1 ug RNA was reverse transcribed with random hexamers. TCRdb called the immunoSEQ multiplex PCR reads again in MiXCR, with one record for every CDR3 protein. The sample records 180,000 or so distinct CDR3 sequences, about 94% being singletons. The sample was CD4+ T cells from PBMCs. These receptors were obtained from a human donor in good health.

The chain links TRBV20-1 to TRBJ2-3; weak D call: TRBD2 (5 bases). CDR1 and CDR2 from the germline V gene are DFQATT and SNEGSKA (reference sequence). The V end lost 7 bases, the J end lost 0 bases, and 8 bases lay between the germline ends. The CDR3 extends over 12 amino acids. CDR3 loop: CSGGRSTDTQYF. Here the CDR3 DNA reads TGCAGTGGCGGGCGCAGCACAGATACGCAGTATTTT.

This rearrangement joins TRBV19 to TRBJ2-2; TRBD1 matches 7 bases. In germline, CDR1 is LNHDA, CDR2 SQIVND (reference sequence). The CDR3 runs to 13 residues. V lost 7 bases and J lost 5; bases outside the gene matches: 4. As DNA, the CDR3 is TGTGCCAGTACCCGACAGGGAACCGGGGAGCTGTTTTTT. Encoded protein: CASTRQGTGELFF.

CDR3 sequence: CASSQSRGGETQYF. As DNA, the CDR3 is TGCGCCAGCAGTCAATCGCGTGGTGGGGAGACCCAGTACTTC. The rearrangement joins TRBV23-1 to TRBJ2-5; D remains unclear. TRBV23-1 qualifies as an ORF whose function is uncertain. The CDR3 has 14 residues. The V and J ends lost 0 bases and 5 bases respectively, with 10 bases between them.

The chain carries TRBV2 and TRBJ1-1; no clear D. The CDR3 sequence is 8 residues long. The V end was cut by 8 bases, the J end by 10 bases, with 5 bases between. The germline V gene has CDR1 SNHLY and CDR2 FYNNEI. This CDR3 reads CASDGAFF. The CDR3 nucleotides read TGTGCCAGCGACGGAGCTTTCTTT.

V is TRBV3-1 and J is TRBJ2-5; 7 positions match TRBD2. This CDR3 comprises 14 residues. V lost 8 bases to trimming and J lost 1 base; unmatched junction nucleotides: 7. Germline-derived CDR1 and CDR2 are LGHDT and YNNKEL (reference sequence). CDR3 in DNA: TGTGCCAGCCGGAGGGCTAGCGGCCAAGAGACCCAGTACTTC. Its translation: CASRRASGQETQYF.

This chain connects TRBV6-1 to TRBJ1-5; D is uncertain. The germline V gene has CDR1 MNHNS and CDR2 SASEGT. The CDR3 covers 15 residues. The V and J ends lost 7 bases and 1 base respectively, with 14 bases between them. CDR3 bases: TGTGCCAGCACCGTAGGACGGCAAAGCAATCAGCCCCAGCATTTT. Translation gives CASTVGRQSNQPQHF.

The V gene is TRBV3-1, the J gene TRBJ2-6, with a tentative D call TRBD2 (6 bases). The V end was cut by 5 bases, the J end by 2 bases, with 19 bases between. Germline assignment: CDR1 LGHDT and CDR2 YNNKEL (reference sequence). The CDR3 has 18 residues. CDR3 sequence: CASSFSRRAWAGANVLTF. CDR3 DNA: TGTGCCAGCAGCTTTTCCAGGAGGGCATGGGCTGGGGCCAACGTCCTGACTTTC. The full variable domain, with the rest looked up from reference TRBV3-1 and TRBJ2-6, is DTAVSQTPKYLVTQMGNDKSIKCEQNLGHDTMYWYKQDSKKFLKIMFSYNNKELIINETVPNRFSPKSPDKAHLNLHINSLELGDSAVYFCASSFSRRAWAGANVLTFGAGSRLTVL.

J is TRBJ2-1 and V is TRBV24-1; D remains unclear. Germline CDR1 KGHDR, CDR2 SFDVKD. V was shortened by 9 bases and J by 6 bases, with 11 bases between the two germline ends. The CDR3 contains 12 residues. CDR3 nucleotide sequence: TGTGCCACCTCCCCTCGTGGCAATGAGCAGTTCTTC. Translating gives CATSPRGNEQFF.

The rearrangement uses TRBV4-2 and TRBJ2-5; TRBD2 aligns across 8 bases. This CDR3 region has 15 residues. Looked up from germline, CDR1 is LGHNA and CDR2 is YNFKEQ. J gave up 1 base and V 3 bases, and 4 bases lay outside the gene matches. CDR3 bases: TGTGCCAGCAGCCAGACTAGCGCCTTCCAAGAGACCCAGTACTTC. Its translation is CASSQTSAFQETQYF.

The rearrangement links TRBV29-1 to TRBJ2-7, with a weak D call TRBD2 (6 bases). The CDR3 contains 12 residues. The V gene lost 6 bases and the J gene lost 3 bases, with 12 bases spanning the gap. In germline, CDR1 is SQVTM, CDR2 ANQGSEA. CDR3 amino acids: CSVAGRNYEQYF. As DNA, the CDR3 is TGCAGCGTCGCGGGACGGAACTACGAGCAGTACTTC.

Comment on this clonotype: A read error is likely, as this CDR3 ends without the conserved phenylalanine or tryptophan. The chain links TRBV23-1 to TRBJ1-5, with 8 bases fitting TRBD1. TRBV23-1 is designated an ORF whose function remains uncertain. Trimming took 0 bases from V and 6 from J; bases not matched to a gene: 4. The CDR3 has 15 residues. DNA of the CDR3: TGCGCCAGCAGTCAATCCAGGGGGCCTCGTCAGCCCCAGCATCTT. The encoded protein is CASSQSRGPRQPQHL.

The chain employs TRBV6-5 and TRBJ1-4; D is unclear. Germline assignment: CDR1 MNHEY and CDR2 SVGAGI. The CDR3 is 14 amino acids. With 5 bases removed from V and 10 bases from J, the gap between germline ends came to 17 bases. The DNA of the CDR3 is TGTGCCAGCAGTCTAGACATACGCGCGGTAAAACTGTTTTTT. Translated: CASSLDIRAVKLFF.

This sequence joins TRBV12-3 or TRBV12-4 and TRBJ2-5; no reliable D call. Trimming removed 5 bases at V and 5 bases at J, with 12 bases between. This CDR3 region has 13 residues. CDR3 coding DNA: TGTGCCAGCAGTGACCAGGTGGGGGAGACCCAGTACTTC. As protein: CASSDQVGETQYF.

The chain joins TRBV24-1 to TRBJ2-2, with no clear D. Between the trimmed V and J ends, which lost 8 bases and 7 bases, there was a span of 16 bases. This CDR3 spans 14 amino acids. Germline V gene lookup returns CDR1 KGHDR and CDR2 SFDVKD. The CDR3, as DNA: TGTGCCACCAAGGAGAGCTCGGGTCGCGGGGAGCTGTTTTTT. Its translation: CATKESSGRGELFF.

The chain is built from TRBV29-1 and TRBJ1-1; D unresolved. Between the trimmed V and J ends, which lost 3 bases and 0 bases, there was a span of 8 bases. CDR3 length equals 13 residues. CDR1 is SQVTM, CDR2 ANQGSEA, per germline. The CDR3 reads CSVDSFMNTEAFF. Written as DNA, the CDR3 is TGCAGCGTTGACTCATTCATGAACACTGAAGCTTTCTTT.

CDR3 coding DNA: TGTGCCACAAAGGGACACATGAACACTGAAGCTTTCTTT. This translates into CATKGHMNTEAFF. The genes are TRBV15 and TRBJ1-1, with D perhaps matching TRBD1 (6 bases). V lost 9 bases to trimming and J lost 0 bases, with 11 bases between them. The germline gives CDR1 LNHNV, CDR2 YYDKDF (reference sequence). This CDR3 region has 13 residues.

The CDR3 region is CASSLASSTSGSYEQYF. CDR3 coding DNA: TGTGCCAGCAGCTTAGCGTCGTCGACTAGCGGGAGTTACGAGCAGTACTTC. The rearrangement uses TRBV7-2 and TRBJ2-7, with 12 bases identical to TRBD2. Trimming took 0 bases from V and 4 from J; bases not matched to a gene: 7. The CDR3 loop spans 17 amino acids. Germline CDR1 reads SGHTA; CDR2 reads FQGNSA.

CDR3 DNA: TGCAGTGCTAGGGGGGCGGAGGCGAACACCGGGGAGCTGTTTTTT. As protein: CSARGAEANTGELFF. The chain is built from TRBV20-1 and TRBJ2-2; D is perhaps TRBD1 (6 bases). The CDR3 loop spans 15 amino acids. Germline CDR1 reads DFQATT; CDR2 reads SNEGSKA (reference sequence). The V gene lost 3 bases and the J gene lost 0 bases, with 11 bases spanning the gap.

The gene calls are TRBV2 and TRBJ2-7; TRBD1 matches at 8 bases. Germline-derived CDR1 and CDR2 are SNHLY and FYNNEI. This CDR3 contains 12 residues. V shed 6 bases, J shed 6 bases, and the junction held 4 bases outside the gene matches. CDR3 region: CASSAGTGEQYF. CDR3 nucleotides: TGTGCCAGCAGCGCCGGGACAGGCGAGCAGTACTTC. Complete variable domain (other parts from reference TRBV2 and TRBJ2-7): EPEVTQTPSHQVTQMGQEVILRCVPISNHLYFYWYRQILGQKVEFLVSFYNNEISEKSEIFDDQFSVERPDGSNFTLKIRSTKLEDSAMYFCASSAGTGEQYFGPGTRLTVT.

This clonotype was seen a single time. The gene calls are TRBV20-1 and TRBJ2-6, with D unclear. The CDR3 contains 15 residues. Germline values: CDR1 DFQATT, CDR2 SNEGSKA (reference sequence). Trimming removed 5 bases at V and 0 bases at J, with 11 bases between. CDR3: CSARSWRSGANVLTF. The CDR3 nucleotides read TGCAGTGCTCGATCCTGGCGCTCTGGGGCCAACGTCCTGACTTTC.

The V call is TRBV6-6, the J call TRBJ2-7, with unresolved D. V was clipped by 5 bases and J by 3 bases, with 8 bases between them. CDR3 size: 12 residues. Germline values: CDR1 MNHNY, CDR2 SVGAGI (reference sequence). The DNA for the CDR3 is TGTGCCAGCAGTCCCCAAAACTACGAGCAGTACTTC. Protein product: CASSPQNYEQYF.

V gene TRBV7-2 combines with J gene TRBJ2-4, with TRBD1 matching 9 bases. The CDR3 spans 14 residues. The trim removed 5 bases at V and 8 bases at J, leaving 7 bases unmatched. Germline V gene data show CDR1 as SGHTA and CDR2 as FQGNSA. CDR3: CASSTTGGADIQYF. The CDR3 DNA follows: TGTGCCAGCAGCACTACAGGGGGCGCGGACATTCAGTACTTC.

Only one count was recorded for this clonotype. V is TRBV27 and J is TRBJ2-1; D is possibly TRBD2 (6 bases). Trimming cost V 4 bases and J 8 bases, with 12 bases left between them. CDR3 length: 13 residues. Germline V gives CDR1 MNHEY, CDR2 SMNVEV (reference sequence). CDR3 residues: CASSYGLAYEQFF. CDR3 sequence (DNA): TGTGCCAGCAGTTATGGGCTAGCGTATGAGCAGTTCTTC.

The rearrangement links TRBV5-1 to TRBJ1-2, with D perhaps TRBD1 (6 bases). CDR1 is SGHRS, CDR2 YFSETQ, per germline. Trimming took 4 bases from V and 8 from J, leaving 12 bases between them. The CDR3 has 12 amino acids. The CDR3 here is CASSPSGEGYTF. As DNA, the CDR3 is TGCGCCAGCAGCCCGTCAGGGGAGGGCTACACCTTC.

The chain joins TRBV29-1 to TRBJ2-7; 8 nucleotides match TRBD1. With V trimmed by 6 bases and J by 6 bases, 4 bases remained unmatched. Germline CDR1 is SQVTM and CDR2 is ANQGSEA. The CDR3 consists of 11 residues. The DNA for the CDR3 is TGCAGCGTCCGACAGGGGTCCGAGCAGTACTTC. It yields the protein CSVRQGSEQYF.

This chain uses TRBV30 with TRBJ2-4; maybe TRBD1 (5 bases). CDR3 length: 13 residues. The germline V gene has CDR1 GTSNPN and CDR2 SVGIG (reference sequence). V dropped 1 base and J dropped 5 bases, with 9 bases sitting between them. The CDR3 spells CAWSEGYQNIQYF. Here the CDR3 DNA reads TGTGCCTGGAGTGAGGGGTACCAAAACATTCAGTACTTC.

This clonotype was seen only once. This rearrangement joins TRBV18 to TRBJ2-6; 8 nucleotides align to TRBD2. CDR1 is KGHSH and CDR2 is LQKENI in the germline V gene. J gave up 0 bases and V 3 bases, and 1 base lay outside the gene matches. The CDR3 extends over 16 amino acids. The CDR3 spells CASSPGLASGANVLTF. DNA for the CDR3: TGTGCCAGCTCACCTGGACTAGCCTCTGGGGCCAACGTCCTGACTTTC.

The chain is built from TRBV12-3 or TRBV12-4 and TRBJ2-7; TRBD2 matches 7 bases. This CDR3 has 14 residues. Germline trimming cut 4 bases from V and 7 bases from J; bases unmatched to any gene: 10. For the CDR3, the DNA is TGTGCCAGCAGTTCCGGGACTAATCATGGTGAGCAGTACTTC. Translation: CASSSGTNHGEQYF.